This T cell receptor beta chain was captured by sequencing in a study of T cells after yellow fever vaccination (dated by TCRdb to the late 2010s). Describing the broader study: The SMART-Seq v4 Ultra Low Input RNA kit was used to prepare libraries from fractions with low cell numbers. Two healthy male donors, one aged 18 to 30 and one aged 30 to 39 years, were included in the cohort. Bulk PBMC replicates and cell subsets were isolated from blood drawn at multiple timepoints before and after both primary and secondary immunization. To follow T-cell clones before and after both primary and booster YFV17D yellow fever vaccination, bulk TCR alpha and beta repertoires underwent longitudinal sequencing. Points the paper makes about the study in general: Compared with the primary T-cell response, the secondary T-cell response was weaker but faster, peaking on day 5 rather than day 15. Computational filtering was needed because FACS-sorted repertoires could contain abundant contaminating clonotypes from the bulk population. Most clones expanded after primary vaccination (96% of CD4 and 70% to 90% of CD8) were re-detected after the booster, suggesting that broad memory maintenance occurred. Because the study included only a couple of donors, the extent to which the findings can be generalized is limited. A small share of clonotypes was detected in both CD4 and CD8 compartments, with the overlap likely arising from convergent recombination.

What the treatment or condition label conveys for this sample: live attenuated yellow fever vaccine strain. At each blood-draw timepoint, two biological replicates of bulk PBMCs were obtained. A standard Ficoll-Paque protocol was used to isolate PBMCs from peripheral blood. TriZol was used to extract RNA from bulk PBMCs, from CD4 and CD8 fractions, and from dextramer-positive and dextramer-negative fractions. Counted from cysteine to phenylalanine, this CDR3 has 15 amino acids. Only the CDR3 DNA stays, 45 bases, in frame from base 1. V trim: 0 bases; J trim: 5 bases; unmatched bases: 8. Per the germline V gene (reference sequence), DFQATT is the CDR1 and SNEGSKA is the CDR2. This clonotype has more than one count but fewer than ten. Its antigen target is currently unknown. Base qualities are not provided; no much larger clone lies one nucleotide away. TCRdb shows the sequencer as Illumina NovaSeq 6000. TCR cDNA was synthesized by 5'RACE template switching, which introduced a universal primer site and unique molecular identifiers. Priming for cDNA synthesis came from both the TCR alpha and TCR beta constant segments. Library amplification used two PCR steps, and the second PCR step added sample barcodes and sequencing adapters. Sequencing of libraries was performed on Illumina HiSeq 2500 (2x100 bp) or NovaSeq (2x150 bp). In the source study's methods: Demultiplexing of reads and collapsing into UMI consensus sequences were performed with MIGEC, and V(D)J alignment was carried out with MiXCR. Vaccine-responding clonotypes were defined with edgeR using replicate PBMC samples, requiring FDR below 0.01 and a log2 fold change above 5 up to day 15. CD4 or CD8 identity was assigned to each bulk clonotype according to whether the clonotype was present at higher abundance in the sequenced CD4 repertoire or the sequenced CD8 repertoire. TCRdb cleaned the public reads at Q25 with fastp, built clones with MiXCR and kept in-frame beta chains. A single entry per CDR3 protein holds the most common genes and DNA from its merged rows. The authors' filters were not applied to this entry. This sample is represented by 250,000 or so distinct CDR3 sequences; approximately 3.6% of them were singletons. The top ten clones comprise around 20% of the sample.

This sequence was found in a man aged 18 to 30 who received the YFV17D yellow fever vaccine. The chain is made from TRBV20-1 and TRBJ2-5, with 8 middle bases fitting TRBD1. Sequenced here: PBMCs, sampled 15 days after the yellow fever booster vaccination. The nucleotide sequence reads TGCAGTGCTAGAGAGAGTCAGGGGGCTGGTGAGACCCAGTACTTC. Its protein product is CSARESQGAGETQYF.